Below, 30 T cell receptor beta chains from the same sample are listed, as sequenced in a study of long-term antiretroviral therapy in people with HIV. An immunoSEQ assay, version v3.0, was performed at survey level. Clones were read by immunoSEQ multiplex PCR, and TCRdb kept only the in-frame ones, dropping some. Among about 6,000 clones listed, under 80% were seen once. Sequencing was performed on unsorted PBMCs, taken 0.5 years before starting antiretroviral therapy. The receptors shown here come from a man in his forties or fifties with HIV.

The chain recombines TRBV14 with TRBJ2-7; TRBD2 aligns across 10 bases. The germline CDR1 and CDR2 sequences are SGHDN and FVKESK. CDR3 length equals 15 residues. Unmatched junction bases numbered 9, after V lost 4 bases and J lost 6 bases. The CDR3, as DNA: TGTGCCAGCAGCCTCCTATCTAGCGGGGGCCTCGAGCAGTACTTC. Amino acid sequence: CASSLLSSGGLEQYF.

The chain employs TRBV11-2 and TRBJ1-2; D gene ambiguous. V was clipped by 4 bases and J by 7 bases, with 10 bases between them. The CDR3 totals 12 residues. Germline V gene sequence: CDR1 SGHAT, CDR2 FQNNGV. The CDR3 loop reads CASSSEGSGYTF. In DNA form, the CDR3 reads TGTGCCAGCAGCTCAGAGGGTTCTGGCTACACCTTC.

The chain uses TRBV19 and TRBJ2-4, with a weak D call TRBD1 (5 bases). The V end was cut by 1 base, the J end by 8 bases, with 12 bases between. The CDR3 length is 14 residues. Germline lookup yields CDR1 LNHDA and CDR2 SQIVND (reference sequence). The CDR3 bases are TGTGCCAGTAGTATAGCAGGGTATGAGGACATTCAGTACTTC. Its translation is CASSIAGYEDIQYF.

This chain connects TRBV5-1 to TRBJ2-7; 9 positions agree with TRBD1. The CDR3 runs 15 residues. Germline-derived CDR1 and CDR2 are SGHRS and YFSETQ. Trimming at V came to 0 bases and at J to 5 bases, leaving 6 bases not matched to a gene. CDR3 amino acids: CASSLAWRQGDEQYF. DNA for the CDR3: TGCGCCAGCAGCTTGGCCTGGAGACAGGGGGACGAGCAGTACTTC.

The V and J genes are TRBV6-5 and TRBJ1-2, with 7 bases matching TRBD1. Germline-derived CDR1 and CDR2 are MNHEY and SVGAGI. The ends lost 4 bases at V and 2 bases at J; junction bases unmatched: 4. The CDR3 covers 14 residues. The CDR3 DNA reads as TGTGCCAGCAGTTTGACAGGGCTGAACTATGGCTACACCTTC. Residues: CASSLTGLNYGYTF.

This clone has a handful of counts. The chain joins TRBV28 to TRBJ2-7; D remains unclear. The CDR3 length is 11 residues. Trimming stripped 5 bases from V and 6 bases from J, with 8 bases between. From germline, CDR1 is MDHEN and CDR2 SYDVKM. The DNA for the CDR3 is TGTGCCAGCAGTACAAGCCTCGAGCAGTACTTC. Protein sequence: CASSTSLEQYF.

V gene TRBV30 combines with J gene TRBJ2-7, with TRBD1 as a possible D gene (6 bases). V was pared by 2 bases and J by 3 bases, with 8 bases between. This CDR3 has 12 residues. Germline V gives CDR1 GTSNPN, CDR2 SVGIG (reference sequence). The CDR3 loop reads CAWSPQGYEQYF. CDR3 nucleotides: TGTGCCTGGAGTCCACAGGGCTACGAGCAGTACTTC.

The table lists this clone with a few counts. V is TRBV11-2 and J is TRBJ2-2, with 7 positions matching TRBD2. Germline V CDR1 and CDR2: SGHAT, FQNNGV. With 8 bases clipped from V and 6 bases from J, the junction kept 6 bases outside the gene matches. This CDR3 has 13 residues. The CDR3 DNA is TGTGCCAGCCAGCTTGGGGGGGCCGGGGAGCTGTTTTTT. Amino acids: CASQLGGAGELFF.

The chain carries TRBV6-6 and TRBJ2-3; possibly TRBD1 for D (5 bases). This CDR3 is 15 amino acids long. Germline CDR1 is MNHNY and CDR2 is SVGAGI (reference sequence). V was pared by 6 bases and J by 2 bases, with 15 bases between. CDR3 residues: CASSKGNPYTDTQYF. The CDR3 DNA sequence: TGTGCCAGCAGCAAGGGGAACCCTTACACAGATACGCAGTATTTT.

The chain employs TRBV5-1 and TRBJ2-7; D may be TRBD2 (6 bases). CDR1 is SGHRS and CDR2 is YFSETQ in the germline V gene. This CDR3 region has 15 residues. V was trimmed by 3 bases and J by 0 bases, leaving 13 bases between them. CDR3 region: CASSWTGTDSYEQYF. Here the CDR3 DNA reads TGCGCCAGCAGCTGGACCGGGACTGACTCCTACGAGCAGTACTTC.

V is TRBV11-2 and J is TRBJ1-5; 7 bases are shared with TRBD1. The germline V gene encodes CDR1 SGHAT and CDR2 FQNNGV. V lost 2 bases to trimming and J lost 2 bases; unmatched junction nucleotides: 9. The CDR3 has 17 amino acids. In DNA, the CDR3 is TGTGCCAGCAGCTTATTGCCAGGGGGACTGGGCAATCAGCCCCAGCATTTT. This gives the protein CASSLLPGGLGNQPQHF.

The V call is TRBV30, the J call TRBJ2-7, with 12 positions matching TRBD1. With 1 base clipped from V and 9 bases from J, the junction kept 7 bases outside the gene matches. Germline loops: CDR1 GTSNPN, CDR2 SVGIG (reference sequence). This CDR3 is built from 14 residues. The CDR3 loop is CAWSDRDRGRRQYF. The CDR3 DNA reads TGTGCCTGGAGTGACCGGGACAGGGGGCGCCGGCAGTACTTC.

This clone was seen a handful of times. The chain recombines TRBV5-6 with TRBJ2-7; 10 nucleotides line up with TRBD1. Germline V gene lookup returns CDR1 SGHDT and CDR2 YYEEEE. The CDR3 is made up of 14 amino acids. J was trimmed by 2 bases and V by 3 bases; bases with no gene match: 2. This CDR3 reads CASSWDRGPYEQYF. CDR3 DNA sequence: TGTGCCAGCAGCTGGGACAGGGGTCCCTACGAGCAGTACTTC. Using reference TRBV5-6 and TRBJ2-7 for the parts outside the CDR3, the full variable domain is DAGVTQSPTHLIKTRGQQVTLRCSPKSGHDTVSWYQQALGQGPQFIFQYYEEEERQRGNFPDRFSGHQFPNYSSELNVNALLLGDSALYLCASSWDRGPYEQYFGPGTRLTVT.

A few counts support this clone. The rearrangement links TRBV6-5 to TRBJ1-1, with D possibly being TRBD1 (5 bases). V was clipped by 6 bases and J by 2 bases, with 10 bases between them. This CDR3 is 13 amino acids long. Germline CDR1 is MNHEY and CDR2 is SVGAGI. CDR3 nucleotide sequence: TGTGCCAGCAGCACCGGACACAACACTGAAGCTTTCTTT. Its protein is CASSTGHNTEAFF.

The chain has TRBV6-6 and TRBJ1-5; 11 nucleotides match TRBD1. Germline assignment: CDR1 MNHNY and CDR2 SVGAGI (reference sequence). V shed 6 bases, J shed 4 bases, and the junction held 5 bases outside the gene matches. The CDR3 spans 15 residues. CDR3 DNA sequence: TGTGCCAGCAGCCAAGGACAGGGGGCGAATCAGCCCCAGCATTTT. Encoded protein: CASSQGQGANQPQHF.

The chain carries TRBV10-3 and TRBJ2-7; D possibly corresponds to TRBD2 (6 bases). Trimming removed 7 bases from V and 1 base from J, with 11 bases in between. The V gene's germline CDR1 is ENHRY and CDR2 SYGVKD. CDR3 length: 13 residues. CDR3 coding DNA: TGTGCCATCACCCCTGGGGGGTCCTACGAGCAGTACTTC. It encodes CAITPGGSYEQYF.

This clone is categorized as medium-sized. The V gene is TRBV6-1, the J gene TRBJ1-2, with no clear D. Germline V gene sequence: CDR1 MNHNS, CDR2 SASEGT. Trimming stripped 1 base from V and 5 bases from J, with 8 bases between. This CDR3 spans 13 amino acids. CDR3 bases: TGTGCCAGCAGTGAAGACGGACGTTATGGCTACACCTTC. It yields the protein CASSEDGRYGYTF.

This chain joins TRBV5-1 and TRBJ2-7; 10 bases map to TRBD2. Per the germline V gene, CDR1 is SGHRS and CDR2 is YFSETQ. V shed 4 bases and J 0 bases; nucleotides not matched to a gene: 7. The CDR3 spans 16 residues. The CDR3 DNA reads as TGCGCCAGCAGCGGTCGAGCGGGGGGGAGCTCCTACGAGCAGTACTTC. Translated, it gives CASSGRAGGSSYEQYF. The variable domain in full, with the rest retrieved from reference TRBV5-1 and TRBJ2-7, is KAGVTQTPRYLIKTRGQQVTLSCSPISGHRSVSWYQQTPGQGLQFLFEYFSETQRNKGNFPGRFSGRQFSNSRSEMNVSTLELGDSALYLCASSGRAGGSSYEQYFGPGTRLTVT.

This clone was recorded once. The rearrangement joins TRBV6-5 to TRBJ1-1; D unclear. The length of the CDR3 is 12 residues. V lost 4 bases and J 5 bases, leaving 8 bases between the germline ends. CDR1 is MNHEY and CDR2 is SVGAGI in the germline V gene. Here the CDR3 reads CASSFPGTEAFF. CDR3 DNA sequence: TGTGCCAGCAGTTTCCCGGGGACTGAAGCTTTCTTT.

This clone was observed once. The rearrangement links TRBV2 to TRBJ2-7; D remains ambiguous. V was trimmed by 5 bases and J by 3 bases, leaving 8 bases between them. This CDR3 comprises 12 residues. Per germline, CDR1 SNHLY and CDR2 FYNNEI. The CDR3 region is CASSSTFYEQYF. For the CDR3, the DNA is TGTGCCAGCAGTAGCACCTTCTACGAGCAGTACTTC.

The rearrangement joins TRBV19 to TRBJ2-7, with TRBD2 identical over 12 bases. Per the germline V gene, CDR1 is LNHDA and CDR2 is SQIVND (reference sequence). CDR3 length: 14 amino acids. The V gene end was trimmed by 6 bases and the J gene end by 2 bases; junction bases not matched to a gene: 2. CDR3 sequence: CASSSSGGAYEQYF. In DNA form, the CDR3 reads TGTGCCAGTAGCTCTAGCGGGGGGGCCTACGAGCAGTACTTC.

The gene calls are TRBV30 and TRBJ1-5, with D possibly TRBD1 on 6 matching bases. CDR3 length: 15 amino acids. Per germline, CDR1 GTSNPN and CDR2 SVGIG (reference sequence). Trimming shortened V by 2 bases and J by 4 bases, and 15 bases separated the two germline ends. CDR3 residues: CAWSLAGVRNQPQHF. CDR3 DNA sequence: TGTGCCTGGAGTTTAGCAGGGGTACGAAATCAGCCCCAGCATTTT.

V and J are TRBV27 and TRBJ1-4, with 7 bases that match TRBD1. There are 15 residues in the CDR3. Germline V gene data show CDR1 as MNHEY and CDR2 as SMNVEV (reference sequence). The V gene end was trimmed by 5 bases and the J gene end by 3 bases; junction bases not matched to a gene: 6. The CDR3 reads CASSVGQAPNEKLFF. In DNA form, the CDR3 reads TGTGCCAGCAGTGTAGGACAGGCGCCTAATGAAAAACTGTTTTTT.

This clone was detected only a few times. The chain combines TRBV6-5 with TRBJ1-2; D might be TRBD1 (5 bases). Germline CDR1 reads MNHEY; CDR2 reads SVGAGI. V was pared by 2 bases and J by 4 bases, with 11 bases between. This CDR3 comprises 14 residues. The CDR3 loop reads CASSYGQGPYGYTF. Here the CDR3 DNA reads TGTGCCAGCAGTTACGGGCAGGGACCCTATGGCTACACCTTC.

This clone appeared a few times. The V call is TRBV6-1, the J call TRBJ1-3; D possibly corresponds to TRBD1 (6 bases). Trimming took off 7 bases at V and 5 bases at J, with 15 bases between the two ends. The CDR3 contains 14 residues. CDR1 MNHNS and CDR2 SASEGT come from the germline V gene. The CDR3 sequence is CASTPRGRRNTIYF. In DNA, the CDR3 is TGTGCCAGCACTCCGCGGGGGCGAAGAAACACCATATATTTT.

The V call is TRBV9, the J call TRBJ2-3; the match to TRBD2 covers 12 bases. Germline loops: CDR1 SGDLS, CDR2 YYNGEE. The CDR3 extends over 16 amino acids. Trimming took 4 bases from V and 5 from J; bases not matched to a gene: 8. The CDR3 sequence: CASSPGLAGSRDTQYF. The CDR3 bases are TGTGCCAGCAGCCCCGGACTAGCGGGGTCCCGAGATACGCAGTATTTT.

The V and J genes are TRBV19 and TRBJ1-4; TRBD1 agrees at 10 bases. Germline V lookup: CDR1 LNHDA, CDR2 SQIVND (reference sequence). The J segment lost 8 bases and the V segment lost 4 bases, leaving 10 bases of the junction unmatched. The CDR3 runs to 16 residues. In DNA form, the CDR3 reads TGTGCCAGTAGTAGGACAGGGGGATACTTCTCGGAAAAACTGTTTTTT. Residues: CASSRTGGYFSEKLFF.

The chain couples TRBV6-7 to TRBJ1-5, with a tentative D call TRBD1 (6 bases). TRBV6-7 is an ORF, and what it does is uncertain. V gave up 9 bases and J gave up 0 bases, with 21 bases separating them. CDR3 length: 17 amino acids. CDR3 DNA sequence: TGTGCCAGAAGGGCCCGCTTACAGGGTTATAGCAATCAGCCCCAGCATTTT. Its translation is CARRARLQGYSNQPQHF.

This clone was found once. The J gene is TRBJ2-7, the V gene TRBV5-1, with 7 bases that match TRBD1. The V gene end was trimmed by 4 bases and the J gene end by 2 bases; junction bases not matched to a gene: 3. CDR3 length: 13 amino acids. Germline V gene data show CDR1 as SGHRS and CDR2 as YFSETQ. This CDR3 reads CASSPGTAYEQYF. The CDR3 nucleotides read TGCGCCAGCAGCCCCGGGACAGCCTACGAGCAGTACTTC.

The V call is TRBV14, the J call TRBJ1-2; 7 positions agree with TRBD1. The CDR3 is made up of 17 amino acids. Per the germline V gene, CDR1 is SGHDN and CDR2 is FVKESK. V dropped 0 bases and J dropped 4; count of bases not matched to a gene: 11. The CDR3 DNA sequence: TGTGCCAGCAGCCAAGATGGGCGCAGACAGGGCTCCTATGGCTACACCTTC. It is translated as CASSQDGRRQGSYGYTF.